Below, 32 T cell receptor beta chains from the same sample are listed, as sequenced in a study of T cells after yellow fever vaccination. Each CDR3 protein is one row after TCRdb ran MiXCR on the 5' RACE reads. This repertoire shows hundreds of thousands of distinct CDR3 sequences, 13% found once; its top ten account for about an eighth. The input for sequencing was PBMCs, taken on the day of the yellow fever booster vaccination. The receptors here all came from a man younger than 40 who received the YFV17D yellow fever vaccine.

The chain has TRBV20-1 and TRBJ2-3; no firm D call. This CDR3 is built from 13 residues. From germline, CDR1 is DFQATT and CDR2 SNEGSKA (reference sequence). The V and J ends lost 7 bases and 1 base respectively, with 12 bases between them. The CDR3 DNA reads TGCAGTGGGGCAGTCCCGGGCACAGATACGCAGTATTTT. Amino acid sequence: CSGAVPGTDTQYF.

This clonotype has a handful of counts. This chain connects TRBV7-2 to TRBJ1-6; D possibly corresponds to TRBD1 (6 bases). Germline V gene data show CDR1 as SGHTA and CDR2 as FQGNSA. This CDR3 spans 15 amino acids. With 3 bases removed from V and 7 bases from J, the gap between germline ends came to 13 bases. The CDR3: CASSFLQGSNSPLHF. The CDR3 DNA sequence: TGTGCCAGCAGCTTCCTACAGGGTTCCAATTCACCCCTCCACTTT.

The chain carries TRBV6-2 or TRBV6-3 and TRBJ2-7, with 9 bases aligning to TRBD2. Germline lookup yields CDR1 MNHEY and CDR2 SVGEGT. With V trimmed by 2 bases and J by 0 bases, 17 bases remained unmatched. The CDR3 covers 20 residues. CDR3: CASSYSALRLTSGSSYEQYF. In DNA form, the CDR3 reads TGTGCCAGCAGTTACAGCGCTCTGCGGTTGACTAGCGGCAGCTCCTACGAGCAGTACTTC.

As concerns this clonotype: At one boundary the junction diverges from the germline segment, which might be a read error. The rearrangement uses TRBV28 and TRBJ2-1, with TRBD2 matching 8 bases. Germline V lookup: CDR1 MDHEN, CDR2 SYDVKM. The CDR3 runs to 16 residues. This chain's CDR3 is CPSSRLALSSYNEQFF. In DNA form, the CDR3 reads TGTCCCAGCAGCCGACTAGCGCTTAGCTCCTACAATGAGCAGTTCTTC.

The chain has TRBV7-6 and TRBJ2-2, with a tentative D call TRBD1 (8 bases). Germline CDR1 and CDR2: SGHVS and FNYEAQ. The germline V and J ends were trimmed by 2 bases and 7 bases, with 20 bases remaining between them. The CDR3 has 17 residues. In nucleotides, the CDR3 is TGTGCCAGCAGCTTATCCCCAACCACAGGGGGGGACGGGGAGCTGTTTTTT. Protein sequence: CASSLSPTTGGDGELFF.

Only a few counts were recorded for this clonotype. This chain links TRBV6-2 or TRBV6-3 with TRBJ2-7; weak D call: TRBD2 (6 bases). V was pared by 7 bases and J by 3 bases, with 19 bases between. The CDR3 contains 15 residues. Germline CDR1 reads MNHEY; CDR2 reads SVGEGT. This CDR3 reads CASTDGGLAIYEQYF. The CDR3 region has the DNA TGTGCCAGCACCGACGGAGGTCTAGCGATCTACGAGCAGTACTTC.

The sample holds a few counts of this clonotype. This sequence joins TRBV30 and TRBJ2-3, with 7 bases matching TRBD1. The CDR3 has 14 amino acids. In germline, CDR1 is GTSNPN, CDR2 SVGIG (reference sequence). Trimming at V came to 2 bases and at J to 4 bases, leaving 6 bases not matched to a gene. The CDR3 loop is CAWSKGAKSDTQYF. In DNA, the CDR3 is TGTGCCTGGAGTAAGGGGGCTAAGTCAGATACGCAGTATTTT.

V is TRBV29-1 and J is TRBJ2-7; 11 nucleotides align to TRBD2. Germline V gene data show CDR1 as SQVTM and CDR2 as ANQGSEA. V lost 4 bases, J lost 6 bases, and 14 bases stayed unmatched. This CDR3 region has 16 residues. Written as DNA, the CDR3 is TGCAGCGTTGGTCGGCTAGCGGGAGGTTACTTACTCGAGCAGTACTTC. Residues: CSVGRLAGGYLLEQYF.

Regarding this clonotype: An end of the junction does not agree with germline; a read error may underlie this. This sequence joins TRBV20-1 and TRBJ1-2, with D possibly TRBD1 on 5 matching bases. The CDR3 loop spans 15 amino acids. Germline loops: CDR1 DFQATT, CDR2 SNEGSKA (reference sequence). The CDR3 is CCARGSGGGAVGYTF. CDR3 nucleotide sequence: TGCTGTGCTAGAGGGTCGGGGGGAGGAGCGGTTGGCTACACCTTC.

This clonotype appeared a few times. Germline and junction disagree at one end, which may indicate a read error. V usage is TRBV7-2 and J usage is TRBJ2-5; 7 nucleotides agree with TRBD2. The germline V gene encodes CDR1 SGHTA and CDR2 FQGNSA. The CDR3 length is 12 residues. The CDR3 region has the DNA TGTGCCAGCAGCTTAACCCGAGCGGGGTGGGACTTC. Translated: CASSLTRAGWDF.

The chain carries TRBV7-9 and TRBJ1-2; 7 bases map to TRBD1. The J segment lost 2 bases and the V segment lost 5 bases, leaving 8 bases of the junction unmatched. The germline CDR1 and CDR2 sequences are SEHNR and FQNEAQ (reference sequence). This CDR3 is 15 amino acids long. CDR3 region: CASSPMGQLNYGYTF. The CDR3 nucleotides are TGTGCCAGCAGCCCCATGGGACAGCTCAACTATGGCTACACCTTC.

In this sample, this clonotype turned up many times. This chain joins TRBV7-9 and TRBJ2-3; 10 nucleotides line up with TRBD2. The CDR3 covers 15 residues. Germline lookup yields CDR1 SEHNR and CDR2 FQNEAQ (reference sequence). The junction had 5 bases not matched to a gene; V was cut back by 3 bases and J by 5 bases. CDR3 sequence (DNA): TGTGCCAGCAGCTTTCTAGCGGGAGAAAGAGATACGCAGTATTTT. Protein: CASSFLAGERDTQYF.

This clonotype was found a few times. The DNA for the CDR3 is TGCGCCAGCAGTGAGCCAGGGAACACTGAAGCTTTCTTT. Its protein is CASSEPGNTEAFF. The gene calls are TRBV10-1 and TRBJ1-1; no reliable D call. The CDR3 is 13 amino acids. Germline CDR1 and CDR2: WNHNN and SYGVQD (reference sequence). V was trimmed by 2 bases and J by 1 base, leaving 5 bases between them.

V and J are TRBV18 and TRBJ2-1; D is unresolved. Trimming shortened V by 1 base and J by 6 bases, and 16 bases separated the two germline ends. The CDR3 loop spans 16 amino acids. CDR1 and CDR2 from the germline V gene are KGHSH and LQKENI. The CDR3 sequence: CASSPREAERSNEQFF. Here the CDR3 DNA reads TGTGCCAGCTCACCACGTGAGGCCGAGAGGTCCAATGAGCAGTTCTTC.

The V call is TRBV6-4, the J call TRBJ2-1, with TRBD2 matching over 7 bases. The ends lost 5 bases at V and 0 bases at J; junction bases unmatched: 10. The CDR3 loop spans 17 amino acids. Germline V gene sequence: CDR1 MRHNA, CDR2 SNTAGT. For the CDR3, the DNA is TGTGCCAGCAGTCCTTTACTAGCGCCGAGCTCCTACAATGAGCAGTTCTTC. Its protein product is CASSPLLAPSSYNEQFF.

This clonotype was recorded a few times. The genes are TRBV6-5 and TRBJ2-5; either TRBD1 or TRBD2 may supply D (5 bases each). Between the trimmed V and J ends, which lost 0 bases and 5 bases, there was a span of 13 bases. This CDR3 contains 15 residues. Germline values: CDR1 MNHEY, CDR2 SVGAGI. CDR3 sequence (DNA): TGTGCCAGCAGTTACTCGGGACCCACGCGGGAGACCCAGTACTTC. The encoded protein is CASSYSGPTRETQYF.

This clonotype appeared a few times. The J gene is TRBJ2-3, the V gene TRBV9; 12 bases align to TRBD2. J was trimmed by 3 bases and V by 1 base; bases with no gene match: 3. Germline lookup yields CDR1 SGDLS and CDR2 YYNGEE. There are 16 residues in the CDR3. The CDR3: CASSVTGTSGTDTQYF. The CDR3 DNA follows: TGTGCCAGCAGCGTAACAGGGACTAGCGGGACAGATACGCAGTATTTT. Variable domain in full (rest from reference TRBV9 and TRBJ2-3): DSGVTQTPKHLITATGQRVTLRCSPRSGDLSVYWYQQSLDQGLQFLIQYYNGEERAKGNILERFSAQQFPDLHSELNLSSLELGDSALYFCASSVTGTSGTDTQYFGPGTRLTVL.

This clonotype was recorded many times. The chain is built from TRBV6-2 or TRBV6-3 and TRBJ2-1, with D unresolved. The CDR3 extends over 12 amino acids. Trimming stripped 2 bases from V and 5 bases from J, with 4 bases between. Germline CDR1 MNHEY, CDR2 SVGEGT. CDR3 coding DNA: TGTGCCAGCAGTTACGGCCACAATGAGCAGTTCTTC. It specifies CASSYGHNEQFF.

The CDR3 nucleotides are TGTGCCAGCAGTCGCCTCCAGGGTCAGCCCCAGCATTTT. This codes for CASSRLQGQPQHF. The chain is built from TRBV27 and TRBJ1-5; D might be TRBD1 (5 bases). Germline values: CDR1 MNHEY, CDR2 SMNVEV (reference sequence). V was clipped by 5 bases and J by 6 bases, with 11 bases between them. This CDR3 spans 13 amino acids.

The sample holds a few counts of this clonotype. The gene calls are TRBV5-1 and TRBJ2-7; D perhaps matches TRBD2 (5 bases). The V end lost 0 bases, the J end lost 7 bases, and 11 bases lay between the germline ends. The CDR3 length is 13 residues. CDR1 and CDR2 from the germline V gene are SGHRS and YFSETQ. CDR3 residues: CASSLVLRGEQYF. DNA for the CDR3: TGCGCCAGCAGCTTGGTGCTTCGAGGGGAGCAGTACTTC.

A few counts support this clonotype. This chain links TRBV4-1 with TRBJ2-3; maybe TRBD1 (5 bases). V was pared by 1 base and J by 2 bases, with 16 bases between. Per germline, CDR1 MGHRA and CDR2 YSYEKL. This CDR3 contains 17 residues. CDR3 bases: TGCGCCAGCAGCCAAGGACCAGGACAAGATGACACAGATACGCAGTATTTT. Residues: CASSQGPGQDDTDTQYF.

This chain links TRBV7-2 with TRBJ2-7; the match to TRBD2 covers 8 bases. The V gene's germline CDR1 is SGHTA and CDR2 FQGNSA. J was trimmed by 2 bases and V by 5 bases; bases with no gene match: 8. The CDR3 extends over 15 amino acids. CDR3 residues: CASSPSGPPTYEQYF. The CDR3 DNA is TGTGCCAGCAGCCCTAGCGGGCCGCCTACCTACGAGCAGTACTTC.

This clonotype was counted between two and nine times. CDR3 coding DNA: TGTGCCAGCAGTGAATCCCAGGGGAACTCCTACGAGCAGTACTTC. This translates into CASSESQGNSYEQYF. The chain uses TRBV25-1 and TRBJ2-7, with D maybe TRBD1 (6 bases). CDR3 size: 15 residues. The V end lost 1 base, the J end lost 0 bases, and 10 bases lay between the germline ends. Germline values: CDR1 MGHDK, CDR2 SYGVNS.

The J gene is TRBJ2-1, the V gene TRBV4-3; TRBD1 might be the D (6 bases). The CDR3 is 13 residues long. V lost 2 bases and J 6 bases, leaving 8 bases between the germline ends. Germline assignment: CDR1 LGHNA and CDR2 YSLEER. Written as DNA, the CDR3 is TGCGCCAGCAGCCAACCAGGGGTCAATGAGCAGTTCTTC. Translated: CASSQPGVNEQFF.

The CDR3 bases are TGTGCCAGCAGTTTCTCGTCTGCCACAGATACGCAGTATTTT. Its translation: CASSFSSATDTQYF. The V call is TRBV28, the J call TRBJ2-3, with D hard to call. Trimming left V 3 bases short and J 2 bases short, with 9 bases between. Germline V lookup: CDR1 MDHEN, CDR2 SYDVKM. The length of the CDR3 is 14 residues.

This rearrangement joins TRBV6-5 to TRBJ2-5; maybe TRBD2 (6 bases). The CDR3 length is 14 residues. Trimming took off 1 base at V and 1 base at J, with 7 bases between the two ends. Per the germline V gene, CDR1 is MNHEY and CDR2 is SVGAGI. The DNA for the CDR3 is TGTGCCAGCAGTTACTTGGGGGGCCAAGAGACCCAGTACTTC. Its translation is CASSYLGGQETQYF.

At least ten counts were recorded for this clonotype. Possible read error: a much larger clone is one base away. The gene calls are TRBV7-2 and TRBJ2-7; D gene unclear. The germline V gene has CDR1 SGHTA and CDR2 FQGNSA. The length of the CDR3 is 11 residues. Trimming removed 3 bases from V and 3 bases from J, with 3 bases in between. DNA for the CDR3: TGTGCCAGCAGCTTCGACTACGAGCAGTACTTC. Encoded protein: CASSFDYEQYF.

This chain uses TRBV20-1 with TRBJ2-5; D may match TRBD1 or TRBD2 (5 bases each). CDR1 is DFQATT, CDR2 SNEGSKA, per germline (reference sequence). This CDR3 comprises 14 residues. V gave up 5 bases and J gave up 2 bases, with 15 bases separating them. The DNA of the CDR3 is TGCAGTGCTGGGGCCCGACTAAAGCAAGAGACCCAGTACTTC. Encoded protein: CSAGARLKQETQYF.

This clonotype has only a few counts. The chain has TRBV14 and TRBJ2-1; D call uncertain. V lost 4 bases, J lost 4 bases, and 8 bases lay in between. CDR1 is SGHDN, CDR2 FVKESK, per germline. This CDR3 region has 13 residues. In DNA, the CDR3 is TGTGCCAGCAGCCGAGCAAGTTACAATGAGCAGTTCTTC. This codes for CASSRASYNEQFF.

The V gene is TRBV10-3, the J gene TRBJ2-1, with 8 bases aligning to TRBD2. After removal of 6 bases from V and 7 bases from J, the junction contained 5 bases not matched to a gene. This CDR3 has 13 amino acids. Per germline, CDR1 ENHRY and CDR2 SYGVKD. CDR3 coding DNA: TGTGCCATCAGGAGCGGGAGAGGGAATGAGCAGTTCTTC. Translation: CAIRSGRGNEQFF.

The rearrangement joins TRBV7-8 to TRBJ2-1, with D possibly called TRBD1 or TRBD2 (6 bases each). With 4 bases removed from V and 0 bases from J, the gap between germline ends came to 13 bases. The germline gives CDR1 SGHVS, CDR2 FQNEAQ. CDR3 length: 16 residues. This CDR3 is CASSSGADSSYNEQFF. The CDR3 nucleotides read TGTGCCAGCAGCTCGGGGGCAGATAGCTCCTACAATGAGCAGTTCTTC.

Only a few counts were recorded for this clonotype. This sequence joins TRBV7-2 and TRBJ2-7, with D perhaps TRBD2 (5 bases). CDR1 and CDR2 (germline): SGHTA, FQGNSA. V lost 4 bases and J lost 2, with 12 bases in between. The CDR3 has 14 residues. The CDR3 loop reads CASSSAGPTYEQYF. The CDR3 nucleotides are TGTGCCAGCAGCTCGGCGGGTCCAACCTACGAGCAGTACTTC.